Presented here are 27 T cell receptor beta chains from one specimen sequenced in a study of CD8+CD57+ T cells in acquired aplastic anemia. The study profiled TCR beta VDJ and CDR3 using genomic DNA as template. TCRdb reprocessed the reads with MiXCR, giving one entry per CDR3 protein. Of a few hundred thousand distinct CDR3 sequences listed, approximately 57% are singletons. Sequenced: sorted CD4+, CD8+, or CD8+CD57+ T cells (not recorded which) from PBMCs. The receptor set was obtained from a human donor with severe aplastic anemia or a healthy control (not recorded which).

The rearrangement links TRBV5-1 to TRBJ2-7; D gene ambiguous. V dropped 0 bases and J dropped 8 bases, with 6 bases sitting between them. Per germline, CDR1 SGHRS and CDR2 YFSETQ. The CDR3 is 11 residues long. The DNA for the CDR3 is TGCGCCAGCAGCTTGGAGTCCAAGCAGTACTTC. It yields the protein CASSLESKQYF.

This clonotype was seen many times. The rearrangement uses TRBV9 and TRBJ2-2, with D possibly TRBD2 on 7 matching bases. Germline V gives CDR1 SGDLS, CDR2 YYNGEE. This CDR3 has 20 residues. V lost 3 bases to trimming and J lost 0 bases, with 24 bases between them. CDR3 coding DNA: TGTGCCAGCAGCGCGCCGAGGGGGAGGGGACTACACGCGAACACCGGGGAGCTGTTTTTT. Translation gives CASSAPRGRGLHANTGELFF.

The CDR3 is CSAGTSATYNEQFF. The CDR3 nucleotides are TGCAGTGCTGGGACTAGCGCAACCTACAATGAGCAGTTCTTC. The chain is built from TRBV20-1 and TRBJ2-1, with 10 bases that match TRBD2. The J segment lost 2 bases and the V segment lost 5 bases, leaving 3 bases of the junction unmatched. In germline, CDR1 is DFQATT, CDR2 SNEGSKA (reference sequence). The CDR3 contains 14 residues.

This clonotype was counted only a few times. The V and J genes are TRBV24-1 and TRBJ2-1; tentative D call: TRBD1 (5 bases). This CDR3 is 14 amino acids long. Trimming shortened V by 1 base and J by 5 bases, and 8 bases separated the two germline ends. Germline V CDR1 and CDR2: KGHDR, SFDVKD. CDR3 nucleotide sequence: TGTGCCACCAGTGATTTCCCAGGGAACAATGAGCAGTTCTTC. This gives the protein CATSDFPGNNEQFF.

The chain carries TRBV11-2 and TRBJ2-6; D uncertain. This CDR3 has 14 amino acids. Deletions cut 4 bases from V and 2 bases from J, with 6 bases between. Germline lookup yields CDR1 SGHAT and CDR2 FQNNGV. In nucleotides, the CDR3 is TGTGCCAGCAGCTCCAAGACTGGGGCCAACGTCCTGACTTTC. Its translation: CASSSKTGANVLTF.

This clonotype was recorded a few times. The rearrangement uses TRBV7-2 and TRBJ2-5; D might be TRBD2 (6 bases). The germline CDR1 and CDR2 sequences are SGHTA and FQGNSA. CDR3 length equals 16 residues. Between the trimmed V and J ends, which lost 1 base and 5 bases, there was a span of 17 bases. CDR3 residues: CASSLVGTGEGETQYF. The CDR3 DNA reads TGTGCCAGCAGCTTAGTGGGCACGGGGGAAGGGGAGACCCAGTACTTC.

The chain recombines TRBV6-2 or TRBV6-3 with TRBJ1-1; D possibly corresponds to TRBD1 (5 bases). CDR1 MNHEY and CDR2 SVGEGT come from the germline V gene. The CDR3 loop spans 15 amino acids. V lost 6 bases to trimming and J lost 2 bases, with 16 bases between them. The CDR3 sequence: CASRFIQGGNTEAFF. CDR3 nucleotide sequence: TGTGCCAGCAGATTCATCCAGGGTGGTAACACTGAAGCTTTCTTT.

This chain connects TRBV20-1 to TRBJ1-2, with a possible D match to TRBD1 (5 bases). The CDR3 totals 14 residues. Trimming shortened V by 3 bases and J by 3 bases, and 14 bases separated the two germline ends. Germline CDR1 DFQATT, CDR2 SNEGSKA (reference sequence). The CDR3 DNA sequence: TGCAGTGCTAGTAAACTGGGCAGGGACTATGGCTACACCTTC. Translation gives CSASKLGRDYGYTF.

A word on this clonotype: A read error may produce the germline difference seen at one junction end. This chain uses TRBV2 with TRBJ2-7; D tentatively reads TRBD1 or TRBD2 (5 bases each). CDR1 is SNHLY and CDR2 is FYNNEI in the germline V gene. The CDR3 runs to 16 residues. CDR3 in amino acids: CASTEGLGPGPNEQYF. Written as DNA, the CDR3 is TGTGCCAGCACAGAGGGTTTGGGGCCGGGCCCCAACGAACAGTACTTC.

The chain has TRBV7-9 and TRBJ1-2, with 9 positions matching TRBD1. The germline CDR1 and CDR2 sequences are SEHNR and FQNEAQ (reference sequence). This CDR3 contains 13 residues. The J segment lost 8 bases and the V segment lost 7 bases, leaving 8 bases of the junction unmatched. CDR3 sequence reads: CASTPTTGGGYTF. The CDR3 DNA is TGTGCCAGCACCCCCACTACAGGGGGCGGCTACACCTTC.

The J gene is TRBJ2-2, the V gene TRBV25-1; 9 positions agree with TRBD2. Germline CDR1 MGHDK, CDR2 SYGVNS. CDR3 length: 16 amino acids. The V gene end was trimmed by 4 bases and the J gene end by 6 bases; junction bases not matched to a gene: 9. The CDR3: CASSATGGGAAGELFF. Written as DNA, the CDR3 is TGTGCCAGCAGTGCTACGGGCGGGGGGGCTGCCGGGGAGCTGTTTTTT.

The rearrangement joins TRBV20-1 to TRBJ2-5; D not resolved. This CDR3 has 13 amino acids. V lost 5 bases, J lost 3 bases, and 13 bases lay in between. Germline V lookup: CDR1 DFQATT, CDR2 SNEGSKA (reference sequence). The CDR3 sequence: CSADQTREETQYF. The CDR3 bases are TGCAGTGCTGACCAAACCCGGGAAGAGACCCAGTACTTC.

The rearrangement uses TRBV2 and TRBJ2-7, with D possibly being TRBD2 (6 bases). In germline, CDR1 is SNHLY, CDR2 FYNNEI. V dropped 2 bases and J dropped 0 bases, with 14 bases sitting between them. This CDR3 comprises 16 residues. The CDR3 region has the DNA TGTGCCAGCAGTGAAAAAGTCGGAGGGTACTCCTACGAGCAGTACTTC. This encodes CASSEKVGGYSYEQYF.

The V gene is TRBV20-1, the J gene TRBJ2-2; the match to TRBD1 covers 8 bases. The trim removed 6 bases at V and 7 bases at J, leaving 13 bases unmatched. This CDR3 is 15 amino acids long. Germline V gene lookup returns CDR1 DFQATT and CDR2 SNEGSKA (reference sequence). The CDR3 here is CSALKGQGAGGELFF. In nucleotides, the CDR3 is TGCAGTGCCCTAAAGGGGCAGGGGGCCGGCGGGGAGCTGTTTTTT.

The chain couples TRBV11-1 to TRBJ2-3; 10 positions match TRBD2. The CDR3 is made up of 15 amino acids. Germline V gene sequence: CDR1 SGHAT, CDR2 FQDESV (reference sequence). With V trimmed by 3 bases and J by 6 bases, 6 bases remained unmatched. For the CDR3, the DNA is TGTGCCAGCAGCTTGGCTAGCGGGAGAGAGGATACGCAGTATTTT. The encoded protein is CASSLASGREDTQYF.

As concerns this clonotype: One end of the junction varies from germline; a read error may be responsible. The chain carries TRBV10-3 and TRBJ1-5, with a possible D match to TRBD1 (6 bases). The CDR3 extends over 16 amino acids. Germline values: CDR1 ENHRY, CDR2 SYGVKD. CDR3 sequence (DNA): TGTGCCAGCAGTTTAGGCCTAGACAGGTGGGGTCAGCCCCAGCATTTT. Translation gives CASSLGLDRWGQPQHF.

This clonotype showed up many times. V usage is TRBV6-4 and J usage is TRBJ1-1; 8 bases map to TRBD1. J gave up 2 bases and V 5 bases, and 4 bases lay outside the gene matches. Germline values: CDR1 MRHNA, CDR2 SNTAGT. The CDR3 runs to 14 residues. The CDR3 region is CASSRTGLNTEAFF. The CDR3, as DNA: TGTGCCAGCAGTAGGACAGGGCTTAACACTGAAGCTTTCTTT.

The gene calls are TRBV7-2 and TRBJ1-5; D gene unclear. Germline V gene data show CDR1 as SGHTA and CDR2 as FQGNSA. This CDR3 spans 13 amino acids. Between the trimmed V and J ends, which lost 2 bases and 10 bases, there was a span of 12 bases. The CDR3 coding sequence is TGTGCCAGCAGCTTAAGCTTCCGGTCACCCCAGCATTTT. Protein: CASSLSFRSPQHF.

This clonotype was recorded at least ten times. V gene TRBV7-3 combines with J gene TRBJ1-1; D gene ambiguous. This CDR3 comprises 13 residues. CDR1 is SGHTA, CDR2 FQGTGA, per germline. Trimming removed 2 bases from V and 2 bases from J, with 6 bases in between. DNA for the CDR3: TGTGCCAGCAGCTTATATGAAAACACTGAAGCTTTCTTT. It codes for CASSLYENTEAFF. The full variable domain, its missing parts supplied by reference TRBV7-3 and TRBJ1-1, is GAGVSQTPSNKVTEKGKYVELRCDPISGHTALYWYRQSLGQGPEFLIYFQGTGAADDSGLPNDRFFAVRPEGSVSTLKIQRTERGDSAVYLCASSLYENTEAFFGQGTRLTVV.

The J gene is TRBJ1-2, the V gene TRBV10-3, with D perhaps matching TRBD1 (6 bases). This CDR3 has 14 amino acids. V lost 6 bases and J lost 2, with 13 bases in between. The V gene's germline CDR1 is ENHRY and CDR2 SYGVKD. The CDR3 DNA follows: TGTGCCATCAGATGGACAGAGACGAACTATGGCTACACCTTC. As protein: CAIRWTETNYGYTF.

In its sample, this clonotype was seen a few times. The CDR3: CSAGGQGDTEAFF. CDR3 coding DNA: TGCAGTGCTGGGGGACAGGGAGACACTGAAGCTTTCTTT. The chain uses TRBV20-1 and TRBJ1-1, with 9 bases identical to TRBD1. Losses at the gene ends were 5 bases for V and 3 bases for J; bases not matched to a gene: 4. Germline V gives CDR1 DFQATT, CDR2 SNEGSKA (reference sequence). The CDR3 totals 13 residues.

V is TRBV24-1 and J is TRBJ1-5; the D is unclear. The CDR3 totals 16 residues. CDR1 and CDR2 from the germline V gene are KGHDR and SFDVKD. V lost 11 bases, J lost 0 bases, and 19 bases lay in between. As DNA, the CDR3 is TGTGCCAGCTCACCATTCTCCAGCAATAGCAATCAGCCCCAGCATTTT. Translation: CASSPFSSNSNQPQHF.

This clonotype was observed many times. The chain uses TRBV19 and TRBJ1-1; D call uncertain. CDR3 length equals 13 residues. V gave up 7 bases and J gave up 11 bases, with 20 bases separating them. The germline V gene encodes CDR1 LNHDA and CDR2 SQIVND (reference sequence). CDR3 DNA sequence: TGTGCCAGTACCGACAATGTCAGGACGGTCGCTTTCTTT. Encoded protein: CASTDNVRTVAFF.

A remark on this clonotype: An end of the junction differs from the germline gene, which may be a read error. The chain couples TRBV7-7 to TRBJ2-3; 7 bases are shared with TRBD2. The length of the CDR3 is 14 residues. From germline, CDR1 is SSHAT and CDR2 FNYEAQ (reference sequence). CDR3 region: CASSRGLGTDTQYF. The CDR3 region has the DNA TGTGCTAGCAGTCGCGGACTAGGCACAGATACGCAGTATTTT.

V usage is TRBV19 and J usage is TRBJ1-1; unclear D gene. Germline loops: CDR1 LNHDA, CDR2 SQIVND (reference sequence). CDR3 size: 11 residues. Trimming cost V 10 bases and J 4 bases, with 10 bases left between them. The CDR3 DNA reads TGTGCCACCCGGGAAGGCACTGAAGCTTTCTTT. Translation gives CATREGTEAFF.

This clonotype showed up many times. This chain links TRBV7-2 with TRBJ1-2; no firm D call. Trimming removed 1 base from V and 0 bases from J, with 18 bases in between. CDR1 SGHTA and CDR2 FQGNSA come from the germline V gene. The CDR3 consists of 18 residues. The CDR3 nucleotides are TGTGCCAGCAGCTTAGTTGGATCATCCTCTAGAGCTAACTATGGCTACACCTTC. As protein: CASSLVGSSSRANYGYTF.

The CDR3 bases are TGTGCCAGCAGCTTAGATGCGGGACTAGCTGGCAATGAAAAACTGTTTTTT. Protein sequence: CASSLDAGLAGNEKLFF. The rearrangement joins TRBV7-2 to TRBJ1-4; D perhaps matches TRBD1 (5 bases). The V end was cut by 1 base, the J end by 5 bases, with 17 bases between. CDR1 is SGHTA and CDR2 is FQGNSA in the germline V gene. The CDR3 runs 17 residues. Full variable domain (rest looked up from reference TRBV7-2 and TRBJ1-4): GAGVSQSPSNKVTEKGKDVELRCDPISGHTALYWYRQSLGQGLEFLIYFQGNSAPDKSGLPSDRFSAERTGGSVSTLTIQRTQQEDSAVYLCASSLDAGLAGNEKLFFGSGTQLSVL.